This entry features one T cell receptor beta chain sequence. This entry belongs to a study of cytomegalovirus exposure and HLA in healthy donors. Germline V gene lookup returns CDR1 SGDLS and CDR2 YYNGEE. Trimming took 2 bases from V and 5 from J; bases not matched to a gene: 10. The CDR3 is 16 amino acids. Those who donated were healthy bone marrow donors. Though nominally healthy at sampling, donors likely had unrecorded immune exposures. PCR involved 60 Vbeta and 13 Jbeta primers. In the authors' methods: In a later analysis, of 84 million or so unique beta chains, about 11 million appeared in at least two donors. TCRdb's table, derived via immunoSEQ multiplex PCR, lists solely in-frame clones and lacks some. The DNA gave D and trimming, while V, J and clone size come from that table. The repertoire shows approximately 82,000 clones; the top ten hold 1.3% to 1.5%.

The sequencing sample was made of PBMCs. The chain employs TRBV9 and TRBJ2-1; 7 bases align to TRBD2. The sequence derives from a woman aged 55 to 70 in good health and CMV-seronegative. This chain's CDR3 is CASSVNLLAQDNEQFF. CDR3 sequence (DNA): TGTGCCAGCAGCGTGAACCTACTAGCGCAGGACAATGAGCAGTTCTTC. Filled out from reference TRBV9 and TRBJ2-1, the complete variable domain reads DSGVTQTPKHLITATGQRVTLRCSPRSGDLSVYWYQQSLDQGLQFLIQYYNGEERAKGNILERFSAQQFPDLHSELNLSSLELGDSALYFCASSVNLLAQDNEQFFGPGTRLTVL.